This record looks at one T cell receptor (beta chain) sequence and its context. Its cognate antigen is unknown. The data are from a study of T cells in localized non-small cell lung cancer. Overall study findings and caveats: Turning up in adjacent lung were a median approximately 50 of the top 100 tumor clones. Sequencing involved a lone tumor region, leaving heterogeneity possible. Uninvolved adjacent lung showed higher T cell clonality than tumor.

Here immunoSEQ multiplex PCR was the method, and the copy in TCRdb shows in-frame clones only, minus some. This sample yields tens of thousands of clones, of which 88% are seen a single time; around 20% belongs to the top ten. V was shortened by 9 bases and J by 0 bases, with 17 bases between the two germline ends. The CDR3 is 15 amino acids. Germline V gene sequence: CDR1 ENHRY, CDR2 SYGVKD. The chain couples TRBV10-3 to TRBJ1-1, with D possibly matching TRBD1 (6 bases). This clonotype originated in a woman aged 40 to 75 with stage I squamous cell lung carcinoma. The sample in question was peripheral blood, obtained before any cancer treatment. The CDR3 bases are TGTGCCATTCTCGAACCCGGACAGATGAACACTGAAGCTTTCTTT. Encoded protein: CAILEPGQMNTEAFF.